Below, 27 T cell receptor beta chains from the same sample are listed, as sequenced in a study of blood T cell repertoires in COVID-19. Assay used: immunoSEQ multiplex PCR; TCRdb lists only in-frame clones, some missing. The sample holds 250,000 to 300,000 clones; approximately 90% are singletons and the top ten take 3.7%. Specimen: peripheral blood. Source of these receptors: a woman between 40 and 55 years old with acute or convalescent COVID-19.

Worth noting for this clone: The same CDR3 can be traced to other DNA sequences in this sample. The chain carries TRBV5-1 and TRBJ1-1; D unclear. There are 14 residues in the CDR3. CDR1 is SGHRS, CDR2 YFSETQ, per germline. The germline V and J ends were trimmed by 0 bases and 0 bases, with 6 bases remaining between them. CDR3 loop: CASSLGAMNTEAFF. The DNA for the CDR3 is TGCGCCAGCAGCTTGGGGGCGATGAACACTGAAGCTTTCTTT.

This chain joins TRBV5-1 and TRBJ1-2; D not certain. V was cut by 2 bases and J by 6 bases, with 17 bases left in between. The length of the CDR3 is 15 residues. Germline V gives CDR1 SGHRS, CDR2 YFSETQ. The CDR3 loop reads CASSFLPGGPNGYTF. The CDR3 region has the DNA TGCGCCAGCAGCTTTTTGCCAGGCGGGCCGAATGGCTACACCTTC.

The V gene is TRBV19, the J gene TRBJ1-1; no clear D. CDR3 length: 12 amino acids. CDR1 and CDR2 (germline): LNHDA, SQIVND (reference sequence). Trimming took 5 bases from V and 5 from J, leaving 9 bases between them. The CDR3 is CASSARRTEAFF. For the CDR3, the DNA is TGTGCCAGTAGTGCACGGAGGACTGAAGCTTTCTTT.

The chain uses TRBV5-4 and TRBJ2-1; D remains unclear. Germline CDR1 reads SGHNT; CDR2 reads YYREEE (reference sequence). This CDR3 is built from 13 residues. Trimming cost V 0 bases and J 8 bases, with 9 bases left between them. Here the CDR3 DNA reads TGTGCCAGCAGCTTGGCGGGTGGGTATGAGCAGTTCTTC. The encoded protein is CASSLAGGYEQFF.

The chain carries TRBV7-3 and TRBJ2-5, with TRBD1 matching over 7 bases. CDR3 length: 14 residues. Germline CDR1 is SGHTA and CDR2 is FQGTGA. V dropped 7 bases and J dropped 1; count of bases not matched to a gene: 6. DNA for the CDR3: TGTGCCAGCAACTCAGACAGGGCCCAAGAGACCCAGTACTTC. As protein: CASNSDRAQETQYF.

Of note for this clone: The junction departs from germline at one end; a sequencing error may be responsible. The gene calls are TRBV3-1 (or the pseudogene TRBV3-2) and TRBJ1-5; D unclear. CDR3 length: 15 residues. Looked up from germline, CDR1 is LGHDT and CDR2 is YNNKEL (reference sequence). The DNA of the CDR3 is TGTGCCGGCAGCCAAACAAACAGTTACAATCAGCCCCAGCATTTT. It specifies CAGSQTNSYNQPQHF.

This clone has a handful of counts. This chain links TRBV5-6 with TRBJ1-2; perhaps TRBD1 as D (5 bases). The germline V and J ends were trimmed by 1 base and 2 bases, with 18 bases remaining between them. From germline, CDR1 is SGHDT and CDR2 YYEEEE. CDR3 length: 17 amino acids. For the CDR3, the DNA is TGTGCCAGCAGCTTGAGGATAACAGGTCCCTTCAACTATGGCTACACCTTC. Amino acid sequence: CASSLRITGPFNYGYTF.

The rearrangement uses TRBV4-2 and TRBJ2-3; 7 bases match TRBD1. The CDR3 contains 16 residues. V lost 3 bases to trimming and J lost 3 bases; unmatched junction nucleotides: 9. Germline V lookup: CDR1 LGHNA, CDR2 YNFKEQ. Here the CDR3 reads CASSQAHRGGTDTQYF. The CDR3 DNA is TGTGCCAGCAGCCAGGCCCACAGGGGCGGGACAGATACGCAGTATTTT.

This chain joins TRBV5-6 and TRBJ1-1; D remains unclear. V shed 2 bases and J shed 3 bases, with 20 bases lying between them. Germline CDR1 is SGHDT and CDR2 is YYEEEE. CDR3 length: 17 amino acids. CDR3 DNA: TGTGCCAGCAGCTTTCCAGGAGGAGAAGAATCGGACACTGAAGCTTTCTTT. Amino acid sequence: CASSFPGGEESDTEAFF.

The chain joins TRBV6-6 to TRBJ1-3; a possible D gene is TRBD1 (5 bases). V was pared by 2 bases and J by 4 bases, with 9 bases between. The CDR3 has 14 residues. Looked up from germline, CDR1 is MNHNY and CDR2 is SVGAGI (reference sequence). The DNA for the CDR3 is TGTGCCAGCAGTTACGACGGGGGGGGAAACACCATATATTTT. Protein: CASSYDGGGNTIYF.

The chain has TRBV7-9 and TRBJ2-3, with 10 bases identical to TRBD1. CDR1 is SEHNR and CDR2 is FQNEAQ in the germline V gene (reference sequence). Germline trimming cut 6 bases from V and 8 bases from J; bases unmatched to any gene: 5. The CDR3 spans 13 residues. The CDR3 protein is CASSWDRGATQYF. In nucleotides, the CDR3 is TGTGCCAGCAGTTGGGACAGGGGTGCTACGCAGTATTTT.

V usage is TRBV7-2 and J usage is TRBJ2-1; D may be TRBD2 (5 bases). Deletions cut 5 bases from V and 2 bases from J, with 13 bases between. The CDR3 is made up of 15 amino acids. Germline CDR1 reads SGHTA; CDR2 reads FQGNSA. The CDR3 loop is CASSQDFATYNEQFF. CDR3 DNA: TGTGCCAGCAGCCAGGACTTCGCAACCTACAATGAGCAGTTCTTC.

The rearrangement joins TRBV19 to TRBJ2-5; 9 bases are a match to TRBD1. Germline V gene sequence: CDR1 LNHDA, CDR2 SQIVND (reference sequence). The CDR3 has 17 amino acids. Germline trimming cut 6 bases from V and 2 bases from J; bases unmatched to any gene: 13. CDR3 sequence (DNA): TGTGCCAGTAGCCCGACAGGGGGATTTTCCCTTCAAGAGACCCAGTACTTC. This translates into CASSPTGGFSLQETQYF.

The CDR3 bases are TGTGCCAGCAGGGGGATCGGCAATCAGCCCCAGCATTTT. Encoded protein: CASRGIGNQPQHF. The rearrangement links TRBV19 to TRBJ1-5; 7 nucleotides align to TRBD1. Trimming at V came to 9 bases and at J to 2 bases, leaving 4 bases not matched to a gene. Germline V CDR1 and CDR2: LNHDA, SQIVND (reference sequence). This CDR3 region has 13 residues.

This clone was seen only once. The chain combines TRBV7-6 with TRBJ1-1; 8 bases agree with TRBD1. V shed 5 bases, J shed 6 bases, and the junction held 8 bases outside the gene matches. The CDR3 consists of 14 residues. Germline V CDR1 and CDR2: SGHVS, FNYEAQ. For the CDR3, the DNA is TGTGCCAGCAGCGCCGGACAGGGTGCGGCTGAAGCTTTCTTT. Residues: CASSAGQGAAEAFF.

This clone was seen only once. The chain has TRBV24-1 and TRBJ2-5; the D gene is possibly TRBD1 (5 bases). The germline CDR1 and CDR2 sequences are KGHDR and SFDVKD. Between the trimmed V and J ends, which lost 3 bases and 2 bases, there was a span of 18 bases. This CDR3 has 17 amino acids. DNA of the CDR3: TGTGCCACCAGTGATCCTCTAATGACAGCGCCGCAAGAGACCCAGTACTTC. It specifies CATSDPLMTAPQETQYF.

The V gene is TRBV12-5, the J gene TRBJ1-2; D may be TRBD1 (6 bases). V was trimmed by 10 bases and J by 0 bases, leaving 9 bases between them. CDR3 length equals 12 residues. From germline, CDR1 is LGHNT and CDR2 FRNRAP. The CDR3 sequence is CATRGANYGYTF. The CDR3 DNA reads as TGTGCTACCAGGGGAGCTAACTATGGCTACACCTTC.

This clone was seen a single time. The CDR3 spells CASSELGQGAGELFF. The CDR3 DNA reads as TGTGCCAGCAGTGAACTCGGGCAGGGCGCCGGGGAGCTGTTTTTT. This rearrangement joins TRBV2 to TRBJ2-2; TRBD1 might be the D (5 bases). The CDR3 runs 15 residues. Germline-derived CDR1 and CDR2 are SNHLY and FYNNEI. V was pared by 2 bases and J by 6 bases, with 13 bases between.

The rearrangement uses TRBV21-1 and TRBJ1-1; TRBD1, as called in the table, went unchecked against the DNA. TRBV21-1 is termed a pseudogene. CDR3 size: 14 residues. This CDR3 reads CASSPGHPNTEAFF. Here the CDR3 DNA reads TGTGCCAGCAGCCCGGGACACCCGAACACTGAAGCTTTCTTT.

The CDR3 here is CASSHLSPAGESSYNEQFF. CDR3 DNA sequence: TGTGCCAGCAGCCACCTGTCCCCGGCGGGGGAGAGCTCCTACAATGAGCAGTTCTTC. The chain carries TRBV7-6 and TRBJ2-1; TRBD2 matches at 7 bases. The CDR3 spans 19 residues. The V gene end was trimmed by 5 bases and the J gene end by 0 bases; junction bases not matched to a gene: 16. Germline CDR1 SGHVS, CDR2 FNYEAQ. Together with reference TRBV7-6 and TRBJ2-1, the CDR3 gives the full variable domain: GAGVSQSPRYKVTKRGQDVALRCDPISGHVSLYWYRQALGQGPEFLTYFNYEAQQDKSGLPNDRFSAERPEGSISTLTIQRTEQRDSAMYRCASSHLSPAGESSYNEQFFGPGTRLTVL.

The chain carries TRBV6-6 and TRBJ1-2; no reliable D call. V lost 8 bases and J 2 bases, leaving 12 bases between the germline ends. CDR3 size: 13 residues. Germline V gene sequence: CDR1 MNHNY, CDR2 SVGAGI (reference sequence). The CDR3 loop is CASSPDSNYGYTF. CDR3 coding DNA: TGTGCCAGCTCTCCCGACTCGAACTATGGCTACACCTTC.

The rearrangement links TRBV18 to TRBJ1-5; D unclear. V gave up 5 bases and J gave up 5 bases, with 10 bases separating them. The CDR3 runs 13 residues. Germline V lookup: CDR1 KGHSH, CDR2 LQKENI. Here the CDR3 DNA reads TGTGCCAGCTCAATCCAGGTGGATCAGCCCCAGCATTTT. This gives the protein CASSIQVDQPQHF.

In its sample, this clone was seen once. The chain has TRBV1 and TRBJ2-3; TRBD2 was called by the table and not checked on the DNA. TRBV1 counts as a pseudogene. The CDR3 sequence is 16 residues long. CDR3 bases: TGCACCAGCAGCCAAGAGGTTTGGCGGGGTAGCGATACGCAGTATTTT. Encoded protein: CTSSQEVWRGSDTQYF.

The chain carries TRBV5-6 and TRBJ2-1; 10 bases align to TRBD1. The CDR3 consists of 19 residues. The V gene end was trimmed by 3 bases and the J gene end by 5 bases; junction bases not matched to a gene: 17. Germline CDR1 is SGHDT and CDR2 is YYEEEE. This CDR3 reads CASSSLPDRGPTLDNEQFF. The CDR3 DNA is TGTGCCAGCAGCTCCCTACCTGACAGGGGGCCCACCCTGGACAATGAGCAGTTCTTC.

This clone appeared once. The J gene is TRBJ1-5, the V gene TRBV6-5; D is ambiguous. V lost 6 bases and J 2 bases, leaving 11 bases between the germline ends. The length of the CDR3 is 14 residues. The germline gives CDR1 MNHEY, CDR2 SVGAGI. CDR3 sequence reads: CASRRAGGNQPQHF. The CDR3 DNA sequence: TGTGCCAGCAGGCGGGCTGGGGGCAATCAGCCCCAGCATTTT.

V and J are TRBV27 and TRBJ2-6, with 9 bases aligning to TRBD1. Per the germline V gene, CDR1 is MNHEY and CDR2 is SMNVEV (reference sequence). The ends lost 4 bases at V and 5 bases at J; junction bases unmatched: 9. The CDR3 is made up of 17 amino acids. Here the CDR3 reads CASSSDRGYARANVLTF. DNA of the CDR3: TGTGCCAGCAGTTCTGACAGGGGGTACGCAAGGGCCAACGTCCTGACTTTC.

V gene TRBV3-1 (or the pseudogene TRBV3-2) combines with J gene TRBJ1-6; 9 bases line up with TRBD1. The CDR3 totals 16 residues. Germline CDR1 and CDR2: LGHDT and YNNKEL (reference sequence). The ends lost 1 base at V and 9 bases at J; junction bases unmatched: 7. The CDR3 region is CASSQGGQGLSSPLHF. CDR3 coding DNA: TGTGCCAGCAGCCAAGGGGGACAGGGCTTAAGTTCACCCCTCCACTTT.